These T cell receptor beta chains were read from a single sample in a study of cytomegalovirus exposure and HLA in healthy donors. Using immunoSEQ multiplex PCR, the repertoire was profiled, and TCRdb retains in-frame clones only, with some absent. The sample shows fewer than 250,000 clones, around nine tenths of them seen only once. Sequencing was done on a sample of PBMCs. These TCRs come from a young man in good health and CMV-seronegative. CDR3s include the opening cysteine and the closing phenylalanine or tryptophan. Fields, in order: clone size, V gene, D gene, J gene, CDR3 protein, CDR3 DNA. The D gene is left open where the match is weak. Part of the rows lack a size; the others show once, few, many or a class for expanded clones.

clone size: few
V gene: TRBV5-4
D gene: NA
J gene: TRBJ2-7
CDR3 protein: CASSLSPSTYEQYF
CDR3 DNA: TGTGCCAGCAGCTTGTCCCCATCAACCTACGAGCAGTACTTC

clone size: once
V gene: TRBV12-5
D gene: NA
J gene: TRBJ2-7
CDR3 protein: CASSGNEQYF
CDR3 DNA: TGTGCTAGTTCAGGAAACGAGCAGTACTTC

clone size: NA
V gene: TRBV27
D gene: TRBD1
J gene: TRBJ1-6
CDR3 protein: CASSLRGPGMFSPLHF
CDR3 DNA: TGTGCCAGCAGTTTAAGGGGGCCGGGGATGTTTTCACCCCTCCACTTT

clone size: NA
V gene: TRBV7-2
D gene: NA
J gene: TRBJ2-5
CDR3 protein: CASSLDTGYGETQYF
CDR3 DNA: TGTGCCAGCAGCTTAGATACGGGGTATGGAGAGACCCAGTACTTC

clone size: NA
V gene: TRBV11-2
D gene: TRBD1
J gene: TRBJ2-7
CDR3 protein: CASSALTGGPDF
CDR3 DNA: TGTGCCAGCAGCGCCCTCACAGGGGGCCCCGACTTC

clone size: NA
V gene: TRBV15
D gene: TRBD1
J gene: TRBJ1-4
CDR3 protein: CATSRDLGGSNEKLFF
CDR3 DNA: TGTGCCACCAGCAGAGATCTAGGGGGCTCTAATGAAAAACTGTTTTTT

clone size: once
V gene: TRBV4-3
D gene: NA
J gene: TRBJ1-2
CDR3 protein: CASSQDNGGRGYTF
CDR3 DNA: TGCGCCAGCAGCCAAGATAATGGTGGCAGGGGCTACACCTTC

clone size: NA
V gene: TRBV25-1
D gene: TRBD1
J gene: TRBJ1-2
CDR3 protein: CASSEGDRGPYGYTF
CDR3 DNA: TGTGCCAGCAGTGAGGGCGACAGGGGGCCCTATGGCTACACCTTC

clone size: once
V gene: TRBV2
D gene: NA
J gene: TRBJ1-1
CDR3 protein: CASSPMAGYTEAFF
CDR3 DNA: TGTGCCAGCAGCCCGATGGCAGGCTACACTGAAGCTTTCTTT

clone size: NA
V gene: TRBV4-1
D gene: NA
J gene: TRBJ2-7
CDR3 protein: CASSQVGAVHEQYF
CDR3 DNA: TGCGCCAGCAGCCAAGTTGGGGCGGTCCACGAGCAGTACTTC

clone size: NA
V gene: TRBV5-1
D gene: NA
J gene: TRBJ2-5
CDR3 protein: CASSLGTRQETQYF
CDR3 DNA: TGCGCCAGCAGCTTGGGTACAAGACAAGAGACCCAGTACTTC

clone size: NA
V gene: TRBV28
D gene: NA
J gene: TRBJ1-2
CDR3 protein: CASTIRGSGYTF
CDR3 DNA: TGTGCCAGCACTATCAGGGGCAGCGGCTACACCTTC

clone size: NA
V gene: TRBV10-3
D gene: NA
J gene: TRBJ2-3
CDR3 protein: CAISESGHTDTQYF
CDR3 DNA: TGTGCCATCAGTGAATCGGGACACACAGATACGCAGTATTTT